Each of the 8 T cell receptor beta chains below was sequenced from the same sample in a study of Ad26.COV2.S vaccination and SARS-CoV-2 variants. Sequencing was performed with immunoSEQ multiplex PCR; in TCRdb, only in-frame clones are kept and a portion is missing. The table has about 180,000 clones, roughly nine tenths seen once. The starting material was peripheral blood, obtained after recovery from COVID-19. These receptors were collected from a human donor who had recovered from COVID-19.

The chain links TRBV5-1 to TRBJ2-1; D ambiguous. Trimming pared 4 bases from V and 5 bases from J, leaving 13 bases between. This CDR3 is built from 14 residues. Germline V CDR1 and CDR2: SGHRS, YFSETQ. In DNA, the CDR3 is TGCGCCAGCAGCCCCATAGGACCGAACAATGAGCAGTTCTTC. Amino acid sequence: CASSPIGPNNEQFF.

The chain joins TRBV7-9 to TRBJ2-7; a possible D gene is TRBD1 (6 bases). Germline V gene sequence: CDR1 SEHNR, CDR2 FQNEAQ (reference sequence). This CDR3 region has 13 residues. Between the trimmed V and J ends, which lost 5 bases and 6 bases, there was a span of 14 bases. The CDR3 DNA sequence: TGTGCCAGCAGCCGGACAGTCAGAGTCGAGCAGTACTTC. Its protein is CASSRTVRVEQYF.

The chain is built from TRBV4-1 and TRBJ2-5; weak D call: TRBD2 (5 bases). Deletions cut 3 bases from V and 1 base from J, with 12 bases between. Germline V lookup: CDR1 MGHRA, CDR2 YSYEKL. The CDR3 sequence is 15 residues long. The DNA for the CDR3 is TGCGCCAGCAGCCAGGTCGGACTGATCCAAGAGACCCAGTACTTC. Its translation: CASSQVGLIQETQYF.

V is TRBV19 and J is TRBJ2-7, with D unresolved. Trimming pared 6 bases from V and 1 base from J, leaving 13 bases between. Germline values: CDR1 LNHDA, CDR2 SQIVND (reference sequence). The CDR3 totals 14 residues. The CDR3 DNA sequence: TGTGCCAGTAGCCCTTCAGGTCGATCCTACGAGCAGTACTTC. Encoded protein: CASSPSGRSYEQYF.

This clone was seen more than once but under ten times. V and J are TRBV12-3 or TRBV12-4 and TRBJ2-2, with D perhaps matching TRBD1 (5 bases). Deletions cut 8 bases from V and 5 bases from J, with 12 bases between. This CDR3 spans 13 amino acids. The CDR3 is CASLRVRTGELFF. As DNA, the CDR3 is TGTGCCAGCCTCAGGGTACGAACCGGGGAGCTGTTTTTT.

The gene calls are TRBV9 and TRBJ2-7; possibly TRBD1 for D (6 bases). Germline CDR1 reads SGDLS; CDR2 reads YYNGEE. V was shortened by 7 bases and J by 4 bases, with 15 bases between the two germline ends. CDR3 length: 13 residues. The CDR3 reads CASGSDSAYEQYF. In nucleotides, the CDR3 is TGTGCCAGCGGATCGGACAGTGCATACGAGCAGTACTTC.

The V and J genes are TRBV3-1 (or the pseudogene TRBV3-2) and TRBJ2-3, with TRBD2 matching 7 bases. After removal of 5 bases from V and 1 base from J, the junction contained 9 bases not matched to a gene. The CDR3 runs 16 residues. The germline gives CDR1 LGHDT, CDR2 YNNKEL (reference sequence). In nucleotides, the CDR3 is TGTGCCAGCAGCTTTGGTCTGAGCGGGGGCACAGATACGCAGTATTTT. Its translation is CASSFGLSGGTDTQYF.

This sequence joins TRBV6-5 and TRBJ2-7; D possibly corresponds to TRBD2 (7 bases). Germline CDR1 MNHEY, CDR2 SVGAGI. Trimming removed 5 bases from V and 7 bases from J, with 21 bases in between. CDR3 length: 15 amino acids. In DNA form, the CDR3 reads TGTGCCAGCAGTAACCTGTTCGGAGGGAGGGGGGAGCAGTACTTC. Translating gives CASSNLFGGRGEQYF.